The subject of this entry is one TCR beta chain. Its antigen is currently unknown. Per the germline V gene, CDR1 is SGHRS and CDR2 is YFSETQ. The CDR3 is made up of 15 amino acids. Trimming at V came to 4 bases and at J to 0 bases, leaving 5 bases not matched to a gene. The PCR was carried out with 60 Vbeta primers and 13 Jbeta primers. Produced via immunoSEQ multiplex PCR; TCRdb's table is partial and in-frame only. Of around 190,000 clones in the sample, around 73% are singletons; the top ten hold less than 3.5%. The data were obtained in a study of cytomegalovirus exposure and HLA in healthy donors. Study observations and caveats: By a later analysis, the bulk of CMV-associated TCR beta chains appeared HLA-restricted. While the bulk of TCR sequences proved rare, some public TCRs turned up in many donors.

The specimen sequenced was PBMCs. The J gene is TRBJ2-3, the V gene TRBV5-1; 7 nucleotides line up with TRBD1. This TCR was recovered from a woman in her twenties or thirties in good health and CMV-seronegative. CDR3 bases: TGCGCCAGCAGCCCACGGGACAGCAGCACAGATACGCAGTATTTT. It is translated as CASSPRDSSTDTQYF.